The entry below describes one T cell receptor (beta chain). The antigen this receptor binds is unknown. No quality values exist for individual bases; no much larger clone is one base distant. Every donor in the study was a healthy Caucasian. The twin cohort comprised three pairs of female monozygotic twins, all aged roughly 18 to 30 years. CD4+ and CD8+ T cell populations were isolated with positive isolation kits from Invitrogen. V lost 6 bases and J lost 0 bases; the stretch between them is 17 bases long. Sequences LNHDA (CDR1) and SQIVND (CDR2) are obtained from the germline V gene (reference sequence). The CDR3 covers 16 residues, taking in both the cysteine and the phenylalanine. The entry retains the CDR3 DNA only, 48 bases that are in frame from base 1. This sample stems from a study of identical twins (TCRdb year 2016). For the study in its entirety: To test whether fetal clonotypes persist, the study used deep sequencing on TCR alpha and beta repertoires from monozygotic twins, unrelated adults of various ages, and cord blood. To rule out contamination, the twin experiments were replicated at different times with different library preparation protocols. Summary of the overall study and its limitations: Excess twin sharing in beta out-of-frame sequences was weaker because fewer shared sequences lowered the signal-to-noise ratio. Invariant T cells such as MAIT and iNKT could partly confound zero-insertion analyses, although diverse VJ usage argued against such confounding for most clonotypes. Compared with coincidental sharing between unrelated individuals, out-of-frame TCR alpha sequences shared between twins had an excess of sequences with low generation probability. Because the same donors could not be followed over many years, conclusions were based on cross-sectional statistical analysis. Fewer insertions were carried by abundant cord blood beta clonotypes; a weaker similar trend was observed in young adult naive repertoires, while no such trend was observed in memory repertoires. In monozygotic twins, out-of-frame TCR alpha sharing was systematically underestimated by recombination models, although the models agreed with sharing between unrelated individuals.

Libraries came from 5' RACE. This sample was sequenced with an Illumina HiSeq 2000. Template switching introduced a universal primer binding site; the final cDNA contained a unique molecular identifier, enabling accurate counting of TCR cDNA molecules. First-strand cDNA for TCR alpha and beta chains was synthesized from specific primers in the conserved constant-segment region. To control for contamination, each cDNA library was double barcoded with a SMART-Mk sample barcode plus Illumina barcodes. TruSeq adapter sequences along with Illumina sample barcodes were introduced in two successive PCR steps. Sequencing of the TCR alpha and beta cDNA libraries was done on the Illumina HiSeq platform using custom primers. In the paper's pipeline: Unique molecular identifiers were extracted from raw reads with MiGEC, and CDR3 positions were determined with MiXCR. Recombination models were inferred per individual with the repgenHMM and IGoR tools using an EM algorithm. Shared clonotype analysis was performed with the tcR package in R, normalizing sharing by the product of cloneset sizes. Out-of-frame nonproductive sequences were analyzed to study raw recombination free of thymic and clonal selection effects. TCRdb applied fastp at Q25 and MiXCR to the public reads, then kept only in-frame beta chains. Rows matching on CDR3 protein sequence are summarized as one entry with the most common DNA and genes. None of the V and J calls come from the authors' own analysis; TCRdb made them. This sample lists 520,000 or so distinct CDR3 sequences; 20% to 25% were detected once. Under 0.95% of the sample is taken by the ten largest.

Separately, the same data were catalogued under a study of T cells expressing NK-cell markers. From that second study: Three sorted T-cell subsets (CD3+CD56+NKG2C+, CD3+CD56+NKG2C- and CD3+CD56-NKG2C+) from roughly 8 donors had their TCR beta-chain repertoires profiled. Among the eight sequenced donors, seven were HCMV-seropositive and one was HCMV-seronegative. In several experiments an anti-gammadeltaTCR antibody was added to restrict sorting to alphabetaTCR-expressing T cells. For several donors, the dominant CD3+CD56+NKG2C+ clonotypes were among the top 10 CD8+ clonotypes and accounted for 1.0-7.0% of CD8+ T cells. Those dominant clonotypes were again the most abundant among CD3+CD56-NKG2C+ cells in a handful of donors, at about 28.3-65%. Whether the expanded NKG2C-expressing T cell clones were specific for HCMV antigens was left unclear. The study sequenced eight donors, all healthy volunteers chosen at random: three men and five women. HCMV-specific IgG was detected in serum with a commercial ELISA kit to determine HCMV serostatus. MIGEC was used to demultiplex reads and group the reads by UMI, and MiTCR was used to assemble and quantify clonotypes. To exclude erroneous sequences, only TCR cDNA sequences supported by at least two reads were retained. Downstream repertoire analysis used the tcR package, and clonotypes were matched across fractions by CDR3 nucleotide sequence plus V segment. VDJmatch was used to annotate antigen specificity against VDJdb, with one amino acid substitution allowed in CDR3.

The specimen sequenced was CD4+ T cells sorted from blood. The TCR sequence derives from a woman aged 18-29 years in good health. The chain was built from TRBV19 and TRBJ1-1; the D gene is not confidently resolved. The DNA sequence reads TGTGCCAGTAGCCCCGATGGACGACGGCTGAACACTGAAGCTTTCTTT. Translated, this is CASSPDGRRLNTEAFF.